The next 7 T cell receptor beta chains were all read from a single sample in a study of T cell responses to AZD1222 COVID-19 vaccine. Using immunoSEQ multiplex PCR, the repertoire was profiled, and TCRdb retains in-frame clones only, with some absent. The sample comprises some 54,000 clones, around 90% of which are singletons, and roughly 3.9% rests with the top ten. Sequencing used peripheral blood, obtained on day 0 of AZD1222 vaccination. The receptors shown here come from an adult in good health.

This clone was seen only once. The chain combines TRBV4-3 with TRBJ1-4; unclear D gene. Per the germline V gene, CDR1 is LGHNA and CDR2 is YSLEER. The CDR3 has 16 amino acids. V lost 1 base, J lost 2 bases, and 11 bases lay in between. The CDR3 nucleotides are TGCGCCAGCAGCCAAGGGTTCGGGGTGACTAATGAAAAACTGTTTTTT. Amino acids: CASSQGFGVTNEKLFF.

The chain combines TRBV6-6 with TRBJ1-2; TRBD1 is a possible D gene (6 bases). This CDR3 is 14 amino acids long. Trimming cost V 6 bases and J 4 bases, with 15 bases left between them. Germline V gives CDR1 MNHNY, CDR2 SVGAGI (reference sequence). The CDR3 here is CASSSGTSGYGYTF. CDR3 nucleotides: TGTGCCAGCAGCTCCGGGACATCGGGCTATGGCTACACCTTC.

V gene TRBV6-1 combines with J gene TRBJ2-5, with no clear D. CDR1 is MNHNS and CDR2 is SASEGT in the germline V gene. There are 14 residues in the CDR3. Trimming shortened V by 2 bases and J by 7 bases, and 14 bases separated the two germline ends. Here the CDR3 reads CASSELPGPGTQYF. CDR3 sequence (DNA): TGTGCCAGCAGTGAACTCCCGGGCCCTGGGACCCAGTACTTC.

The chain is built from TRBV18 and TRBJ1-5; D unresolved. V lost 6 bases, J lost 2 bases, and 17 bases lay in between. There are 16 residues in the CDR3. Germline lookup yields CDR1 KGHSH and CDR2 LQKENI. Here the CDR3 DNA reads TGTGCCAGCTCGCTCTCTGTGCGGCGGGGCAATCAGCCCCAGCATTTT. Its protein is CASSLSVRRGNQPQHF.

This CDR3 reads CASSSPGQGRSPLHF. CDR3 nucleotides: TGTGCCAGCAGTTCACCGGGACAGGGGAGGTCACCCCTCCACTTT. The chain couples TRBV28 to TRBJ1-6, with TRBD1 matching 10 bases. Germline CDR1 is MDHEN and CDR2 is SYDVKM. The CDR3 has 15 residues. Trimming at V came to 4 bases and at J to 10 bases, leaving 7 bases not matched to a gene.

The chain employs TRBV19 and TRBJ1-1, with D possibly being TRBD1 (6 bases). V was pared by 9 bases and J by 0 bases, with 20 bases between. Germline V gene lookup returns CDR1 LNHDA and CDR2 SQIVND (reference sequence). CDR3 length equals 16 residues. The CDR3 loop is CARKRGSGFVNTEAFF. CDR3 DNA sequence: TGTGCCAGAAAAAGGGGGAGCGGTTTTGTGAACACTGAAGCTTTCTTT.

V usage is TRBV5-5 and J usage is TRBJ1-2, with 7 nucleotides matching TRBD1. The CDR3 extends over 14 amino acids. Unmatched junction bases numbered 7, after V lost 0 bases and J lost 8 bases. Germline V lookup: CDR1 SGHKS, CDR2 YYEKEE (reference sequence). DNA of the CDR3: TGTGCCAGCAGCTTGGAAGGGGGCTTGGGAGGCTACACCTTC. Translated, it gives CASSLEGGLGGYTF.